This is a list of T cell receptor beta chains from one sample in a study of cytomegalovirus exposure and HLA in healthy donors. Sequencing used immunoSEQ multiplex PCR; TCRdb keeps in-frame clones, though not all of them. The sample comprises 150,000 to 200,000 clones, approximately 86% of which are singletons, and around 7.2% rests with the top ten. The material sequenced was PBMCs. These receptors all stem from a man younger than 45 in good health and CMV-seropositive. Both conserved end residues are part of each CDR3. The order of the fields is clone size, J gene, D gene, V gene, CDR3 protein, CDR3 DNA. D genes are given only for firm matches. Clone size, where shown, is once, few, many, or a class for clones that have expanded.

.,TRBJ2-7,.,TRBV6-1,CASSDRQVEQYF,TGTGCCAGCAGTGACAGACAGGTCGAGCAGTACTTC
.,TRBJ1-1,.,TRBV7-6,CASSYSPSRGIMNTEAFF,TGTGCCAGCAGCTATTCCCCTAGCAGGGGCATCATGAACACTGAAGCTTTCTTT
.,TRBJ2-1,TRBD1,TRBV5-1,CASSSQGAAYNEQFF,TGCGCCAGCAGCTCACAGGGGGCAGCCTACAATGAGCAGTTCTTC
.,TRBJ2-2,.,TRBV5-8,CASSLVAGTNTGELFF,TGTGCCAGCAGCTTGGTAGCCGGTACGAACACCGGGGAGCTGTTTTTT
.,TRBJ2-1,.,TRBV7-3,CASSPGGWDRYGVF,TGTGCCAGCAGCCCCGGGGGGTGGGACAGGTATGGCGTCTTC
.,TRBJ1-1,.,TRBV30,CAWGPLPANTEAFF,TGTGCCTGGGGACCTTTACCCGCGAACACTGAAGCTTTCTTT
.,TRBJ2-7,TRBD2,TRBV6-5,CASSYAGTSTAYEQYF,TGTGCCAGCAGTTACGCCGGGACTAGCACTGCCTACGAGCAGTACTTC
.,TRBJ1-5,.,TRBV6-1,CASRPLSNQPQHF,TGTGCCAGCAGGCCCCTAAGCAATCAGCCCCAGCATTTT
.,TRBJ2-1,.,TRBV14,CASSQVQNSYNEQFF,TGTGCCAGCAGCCAAGTACAGAACTCCTACAATGAGCAGTTCTTC
.,TRBJ2-7,TRBD2,TRBV7-2,CASSLGLAGGTEQYF,TGTGCCAGCAGCTTAGGACTAGCGGGAGGAACCGAGCAGTACTTC
.,TRBJ2-3,.,TRBV18,CASSPVAKQGSADTQYF,TGTGCCAGCTCGCCAGTAGCAAAACAGGGAAGCGCAGATACGCAGTATTTT
few,TRBJ1-1,.,TRBV19,CASGGLWAAFF,TGTGCCAGCGGCGGGTTGTGGGCTGCTTTCTTT
.,TRBJ2-5,.,TRBV2,CASSDGVAGLEETQYF,TGTGCCAGCAGTGACGGGGTCGCGGGCCTAGAGGAGACCCAGTACTTC
.,TRBJ1-6,.,TRBV27,CASTGRNLQNSPLHF,TGTGCCAGCACCGGGCGGAACCTTCAAAATTCACCCCTCCACTTT
.,TRBJ1-1,TRBD1,TRBV19,CASSFDRVSTEAFF,TGTGCCAGTAGTTTCGACAGGGTTTCAACTGAAGCTTTCTTT
once,TRBJ2-1,.,TRBV4-1,CASSQGVEQFF,TGCGCCAGCAGCCAAGGCGTTGAGCAGTTCTTC
.,TRBJ2-5,.,TRBV4-3,CASSLDQSETQYF,TGCGCCAGCAGCCTCGACCAGTCGGAGACCCAGTACTTC
.,TRBJ2-2,TRBD1,TRBV27,CASSWDRNTGELFF,TGTGCCAGCAGTTGGGACAGGAACACCGGGGAGCTGTTTTTT
.,TRBJ2-7,TRBD1,TRBV7-9,CASSYRPLGQRNSYEQYF,TGTGCCAGCAGCTATAGGCCCCTGGGACAGCGAAACTCCTACGAGCAGTACTTC
.,TRBJ1-5,.,TRBV2,CATDGGGNQPQHF,TGTGCCACTGACGGAGGGGGCAATCAGCCCCAGCATTTT
once,TRBJ2-7,.,TRBV15,CATSRDTNYEQYF,TGTGCCACCAGCAGGGACACCAACTACGAGCAGTACTTC
.,TRBJ1-4,.,TRBV5-1,CASSLISRGLSEKLFF,TGCGCCAGCAGCTTGATTTCTCGGGGGCTTTCTGAAAAACTGTTTTTT
.,TRBJ1-1,.,TRBV25-1,CASRGLGPEAFF,TGTGCCAGCAGAGGGTTAGGACCTGAAGCTTTCTTT
.,TRBJ2-5,.,TRBV5-1,CASSPRVAQETQYF,TGCGCCAGCAGCCCCCGGGTAGCCCAAGAGACCCAGTACTTC
.,TRBJ2-7,.,TRBV7-9,CASSYKPWQINSYEQYF,TGTGCCAGCAGCTACAAGCCGTGGCAGATCAACTCCTACGAGCAGTACTTC
few,TRBJ1-1,.,TRBV7-6,CASSLRGPNTEAFF,TGTGCCAGCAGCTTGCGGGGGCCGAACACTGAAGCTTTCTTT
.,TRBJ1-2,TRBD1,TRBV29-1,CSVSTGGSIYGYTF,TGCAGCGTTTCTACAGGGGGCAGTATCTATGGCTACACCTTC
.,TRBJ2-3,.,TRBV9,CASSIHRVNTDTQYF,TGTGCCAGCAGCATCCACAGGGTTAACACAGATACGCAGTATTTT
.,TRBJ1-1,.,TRBV14,CASSIIQGGDTEAFF,TGTGCCAGCAGCATCATACAGGGTGGGGACACTGAAGCTTTCTTT
.,TRBJ1-2,TRBD1,TRBV7-9,CASSLNPKVGTGGYTF,TGTGCCAGCAGCTTAAACCCCAAAGTGGGGACAGGGGGCTACACCTTC